Presented here are 12 T cell receptor beta chains from one specimen sequenced in a study of a mutant IDH1 vaccine in newly diagnosed glioma. Time point of the sample: week 35, safety follow-up. In the vaccine, a single dose held 300 ug of the mutant IDH1 20-mer peptide, along with topical imiquimod. Measured with immunoSEQ multiplex PCR; TCRdb has only the in-frame clones, and not every one. The sample yields some 57,000 clones, approximately 81% seen once. No cognate antigen is known for these TCRs. The sequenced sample was PBMCs, obtained from a glioma patient whose treatment included an IDH1 peptide vaccine. Every receptor here comes from a young woman with glioma.

The chain couples TRBV7-6 to TRBJ2-7, with D unclear. Trimming left V 5 bases short and J 1 base short, with 15 bases between. Germline V gives CDR1 SGHVS, CDR2 FNYEAQ. The CDR3 has 15 amino acids. In DNA, the CDR3 is TGTGCCAGCAGCCGAAGTGCTGGCGGATCCTACGAGCAGTACTTC. It specifies CASSRSAGGSYEQYF. Supplemented by reference TRBV7-6 and TRBJ2-7, the full variable domain reads GAGVSQSPRYKVTKRGQDVALRCDPISGHVSLYWYRQALGQGPEFLTYFNYEAQQDKSGLPNDRFSAERPEGSISTLTIQRTEQRDSAMYRCASSRSAGGSYEQYFGPGTRLTVT.

The CDR3 reads CAIRTGSGNTIYF. For the CDR3, the DNA is TGTGCCATCAGAACCGGCTCTGGAAACACCATATATTTT. The V call is TRBV10-3, the J call TRBJ1-3, with D uncertain. The germline gives CDR1 ENHRY, CDR2 SYGVKD. This CDR3 has 13 residues. Trimming pared 6 bases from V and 0 bases from J, leaving 6 bases between.

The genes are TRBV4-2 and TRBJ2-7; D is unclear. The CDR3 sequence is 15 residues long. Germline V gene data show CDR1 as LGHNA and CDR2 as YNFKEQ. V lost 4 bases and J 4 bases, leaving 17 bases between the germline ends. For the CDR3, the DNA is TGTGCCAGCAGCCGGGATGCTGGCGATTTTTACGAGCAGTACTTC. Its protein product is CASSRDAGDFYEQYF.

This sequence joins TRBV14 and TRBJ2-2; a weak D match, TRBD2 (5 bases). V lost 0 bases, J lost 4 bases, and 9 bases lay in between. Germline V lookup: CDR1 SGHDN, CDR2 FVKESK. The CDR3 loop spans 15 amino acids. The CDR3 is CASSQELAVTGELFF. CDR3 bases: TGTGCCAGCAGCCAAGAGCTAGCCGTCACCGGGGAGCTGTTTTTT.

The V call is TRBV2, the J call TRBJ2-1; no definite D call. Between the trimmed V and J ends, which lost 5 bases and 4 bases, there was a span of 9 bases. The CDR3 has 13 amino acids. CDR1 is SNHLY, CDR2 FYNNEI, per germline. CDR3 sequence (DNA): TGTGCCAGCAGTTCGGAAACTTACAATGAGCAGTTCTTC. It specifies CASSSETYNEQFF.

This clone was counted between two and nine times. The V and J genes are TRBV11-2 and TRBJ2-7; 10 nucleotides align to TRBD2. The CDR3 length is 12 residues. The J segment lost 6 bases and the V segment lost 5 bases, leaving 1 base of the junction unmatched. Per germline, CDR1 SGHAT and CDR2 FQNNGV. CDR3 in amino acids: CASSRTSGEQYF. Here the CDR3 DNA reads TGTGCCAGCAGCCGGACTAGCGGCGAGCAGTACTTC.

The V and J genes are TRBV7-2 and TRBJ2-1; TRBD2 matches at 11 bases. The CDR3 runs to 15 residues. V was clipped by 3 bases and J by 7 bases; unmatched bases: 5. In germline, CDR1 is SGHTA, CDR2 FQGNSA. CDR3 protein: CASSFVAGGRNEQFF. Here the CDR3 DNA reads TGTGCCAGCAGCTTTGTAGCGGGGGGGCGAAATGAGCAGTTCTTC.

The chain uses TRBV5-1 and TRBJ1-4; D is uncertain. This CDR3 contains 15 residues. Germline V gene sequence: CDR1 SGHRS, CDR2 YFSETQ. Trimming cost V 4 bases and J 4 bases, with 14 bases left between them. CDR3 amino acids: CASSPEWFDNEKLFF. CDR3 DNA: TGCGCCAGCAGCCCCGAATGGTTCGATAATGAAAAACTGTTTTTT.

This clone was observed a few times. The genes are TRBV19 and TRBJ1-5, with 7 bases fitting TRBD1. The V gene end was trimmed by 5 bases and the J gene end by 7 bases; junction bases not matched to a gene: 5. The CDR3 runs to 13 residues. The germline V gene encodes CDR1 LNHDA and CDR2 SQIVND (reference sequence). CDR3: CASSRTGAQPQHF. The DNA for the CDR3 is TGTGCCAGTAGTCGAACAGGGGCCCAGCCCCAGCATTTT.

V is TRBV5-1 and J is TRBJ2-6, with D perhaps TRBD2 (6 bases). Per germline, CDR1 SGHRS and CDR2 YFSETQ. The CDR3 runs 15 residues. The V end lost 3 bases, the J end lost 2 bases, and 9 bases lay between the germline ends. The CDR3, as DNA: TGCGCCAGCAGCTGGGACTTAGCTGGGGCCAACGTCCTGACTTTC. Its protein product is CASSWDLAGANVLTF.

The chain employs TRBV5-8 and TRBJ2-5; TRBD2 matches 15 bases. This CDR3 comprises 16 residues. Germline CDR1 SGHTS, CDR2 YDEGEE. The ends lost 4 bases at V and 3 bases at J; junction bases unmatched: 4. CDR3 amino acids: CASSLGTSGGKETQYF. CDR3 coding DNA: TGTGCCAGCAGCCTGGGGACTAGCGGGGGGAAAGAGACCCAGTACTTC.

V and J are TRBV7-8 and TRBJ2-5; D remains unclear. The CDR3 is made up of 12 amino acids. Germline-derived CDR1 and CDR2 are SGHVS and FQNEAQ. V lost 1 base, J lost 7 bases, and 7 bases lay in between. CDR3 loop: CASSLVTGTQYF. CDR3 coding DNA: TGTGCCAGCAGCTTAGTTACGGGGACCCAGTACTTC. The full variable domain, with the rest looked up from reference TRBV7-8 and TRBJ2-5, is GAGVSQSPRYKVAKRGQDVALRCDPISGHVSLFWYQQALGQGPEFLTYFQNEAQLDKSGLPSDRFFAERPEGSVSTLKIQRTQQEDSAVYLCASSLVTGTQYFGPGTRLLVL.